This TCR beta chain was obtained from a study of human T cells and chemical hapten exposure. Turning to this clonotype: The antigen remains unidentified.

General study points: Sensitizing to DPC left TCRs with a frequency above 1 in 1000 unaltered.

TCRdb itself ran the RACE reads through MiXCR, one entry per CDR3 protein. The repertoire includes some 82,000 distinct CDR3 sequences, around 6.7% of them detected once, and approximately 1.3% sits in the top ten. Noted time point: patch test 2, 6 weeks after DPC sensitization. Treatment described: therapeutic diphenylcyclopropenone sensitization with weekly scalp DPC. The template was total RNA from unfractionated whole blood. Germline V gives CDR1 LGHNT, CDR2 FRNRAP. CDR3 length equals 16 residues. V lost 7 bases to trimming and J lost 0 bases, with 16 bases between them. This receptor was identified in a woman younger than 45 with alopecia areata. Some clones in this sample may be carry-over from other donors' samples. This chain connects TRBV12-5 to TRBJ1-5; D remains ambiguous. The sequencing here drew on whole blood, taken in connection with sensitization to the hapten diphenylcyclopropenone (DPC). CDR3 sequence reads: CASESTDFYSNQPQHF. The CDR3, as DNA: TGTGCTAGTGAGTCCACAGATTTTTATAGCAATCAGCCCCAGCATTTT.